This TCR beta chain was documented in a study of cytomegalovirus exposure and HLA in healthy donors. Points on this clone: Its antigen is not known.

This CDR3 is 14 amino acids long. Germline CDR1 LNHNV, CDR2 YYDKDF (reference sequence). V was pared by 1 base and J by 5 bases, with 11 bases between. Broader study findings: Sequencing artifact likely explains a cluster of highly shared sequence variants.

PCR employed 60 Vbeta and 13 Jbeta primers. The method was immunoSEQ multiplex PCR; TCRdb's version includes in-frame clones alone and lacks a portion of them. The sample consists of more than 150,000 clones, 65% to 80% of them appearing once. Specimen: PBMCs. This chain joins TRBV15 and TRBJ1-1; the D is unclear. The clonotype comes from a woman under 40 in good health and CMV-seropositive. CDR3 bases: TGTGCCACCAGCAGAGCTCAAACCCGGACTGAAGCTTTCTTT. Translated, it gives CATSRAQTRTEAFF.